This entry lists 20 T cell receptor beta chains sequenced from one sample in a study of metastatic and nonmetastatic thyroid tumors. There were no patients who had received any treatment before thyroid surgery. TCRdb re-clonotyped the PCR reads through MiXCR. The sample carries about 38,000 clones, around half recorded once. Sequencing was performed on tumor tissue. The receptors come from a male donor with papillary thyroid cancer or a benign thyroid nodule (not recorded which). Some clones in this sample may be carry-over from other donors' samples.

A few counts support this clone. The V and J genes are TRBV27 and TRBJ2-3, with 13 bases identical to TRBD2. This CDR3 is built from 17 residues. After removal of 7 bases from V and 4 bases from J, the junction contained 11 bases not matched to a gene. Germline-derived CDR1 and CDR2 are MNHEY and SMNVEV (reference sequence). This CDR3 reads CASIPRLAGGRADTQYF. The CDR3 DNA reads TGTGCCAGCATTCCCCGACTAGCGGGGGGCAGGGCAGATACGCAGTATTTT.

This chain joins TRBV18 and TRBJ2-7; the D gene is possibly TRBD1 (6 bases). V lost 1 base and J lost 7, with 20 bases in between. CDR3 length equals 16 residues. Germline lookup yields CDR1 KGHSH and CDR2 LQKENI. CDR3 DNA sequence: TGTGCCAGCTCACCACAGACAGGCCCATCCCAGTGGGAGCAGTACTTC. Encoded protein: CASSPQTGPSQWEQYF.

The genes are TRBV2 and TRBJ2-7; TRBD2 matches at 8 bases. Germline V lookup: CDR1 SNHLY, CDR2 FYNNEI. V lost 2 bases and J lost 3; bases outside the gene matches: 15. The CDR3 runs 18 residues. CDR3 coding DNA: TGTGCCAGCAGTGAACGGATAGCGGGATTCGCGAGGGTCTACGAGCAGTACTTC. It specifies CASSERIAGFARVYEQYF.

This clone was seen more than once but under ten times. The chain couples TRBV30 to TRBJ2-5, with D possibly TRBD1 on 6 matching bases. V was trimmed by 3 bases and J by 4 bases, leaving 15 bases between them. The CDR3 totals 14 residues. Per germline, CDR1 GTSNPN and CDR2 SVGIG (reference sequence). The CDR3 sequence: CAWRPIRGIETQYF. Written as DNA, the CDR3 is TGTGCCTGGAGACCGATTAGGGGGATAGAGACCCAGTACTTC.

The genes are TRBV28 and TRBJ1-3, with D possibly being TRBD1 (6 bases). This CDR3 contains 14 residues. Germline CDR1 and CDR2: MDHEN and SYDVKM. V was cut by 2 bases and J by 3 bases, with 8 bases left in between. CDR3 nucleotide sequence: TGTGCCAGCAGTTTAAGGGGGGGTGGAAACACCATATATTTT. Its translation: CASSLRGGGNTIYF.

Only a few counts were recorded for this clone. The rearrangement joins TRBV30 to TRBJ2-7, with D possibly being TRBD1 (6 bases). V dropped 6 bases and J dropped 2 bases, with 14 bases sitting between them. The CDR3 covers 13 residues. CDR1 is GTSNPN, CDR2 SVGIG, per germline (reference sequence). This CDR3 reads CACARDKAYEQYF. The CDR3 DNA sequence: TGTGCCTGTGCCCGGGACAAAGCCTACGAGCAGTACTTC.

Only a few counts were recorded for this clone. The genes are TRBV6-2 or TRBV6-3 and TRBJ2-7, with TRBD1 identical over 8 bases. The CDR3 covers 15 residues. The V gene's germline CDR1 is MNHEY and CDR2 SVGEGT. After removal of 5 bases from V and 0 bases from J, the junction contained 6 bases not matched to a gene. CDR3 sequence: CASSVPGQASYEQYF. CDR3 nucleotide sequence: TGTGCCAGCAGTGTACCGGGACAGGCCTCCTACGAGCAGTACTTC.

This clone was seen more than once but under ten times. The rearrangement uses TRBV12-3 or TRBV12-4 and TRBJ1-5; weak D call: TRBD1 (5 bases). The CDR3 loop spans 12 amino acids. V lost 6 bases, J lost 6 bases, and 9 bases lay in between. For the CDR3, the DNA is TGTGCCAGCAGCTATGGGGCTCAGCCCCAGCATTTT. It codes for CASSYGAQPQHF.

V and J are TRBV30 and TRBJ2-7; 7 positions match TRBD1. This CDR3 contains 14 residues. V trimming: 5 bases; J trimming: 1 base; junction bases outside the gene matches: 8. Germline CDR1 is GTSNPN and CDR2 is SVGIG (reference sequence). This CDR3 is CAWQFATGSYEQYF. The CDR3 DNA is TGTGCCTGGCAATTTGCGACAGGGTCCTACGAGCAGTACTTC.

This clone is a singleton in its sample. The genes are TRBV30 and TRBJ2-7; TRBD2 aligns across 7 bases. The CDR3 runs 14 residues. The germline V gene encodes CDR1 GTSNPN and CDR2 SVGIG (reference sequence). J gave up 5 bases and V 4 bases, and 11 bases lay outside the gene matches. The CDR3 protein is CAWMASGSVDEQYF. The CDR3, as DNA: TGTGCCTGGATGGCTAGCGGTAGTGTCGACGAGCAGTACTTC. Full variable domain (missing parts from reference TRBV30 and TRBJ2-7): SQTIHQWPATLVQPVGSPLSLECTVEGTSNPNLYWYRQAAGRGLQLLFYSVGIGQISSEVPQNLSASRPQDRQFILSSKKLLLSDSGFYLCAWMASGSVDEQYFGPGTRLTVT.

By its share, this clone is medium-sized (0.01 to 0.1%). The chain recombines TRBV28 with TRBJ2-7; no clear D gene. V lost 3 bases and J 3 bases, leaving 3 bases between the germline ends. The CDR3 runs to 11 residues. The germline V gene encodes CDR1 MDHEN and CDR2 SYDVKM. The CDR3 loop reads CASSFFYEQYF. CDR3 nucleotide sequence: TGTGCCAGCAGTTTTTTCTACGAGCAGTACTTC.

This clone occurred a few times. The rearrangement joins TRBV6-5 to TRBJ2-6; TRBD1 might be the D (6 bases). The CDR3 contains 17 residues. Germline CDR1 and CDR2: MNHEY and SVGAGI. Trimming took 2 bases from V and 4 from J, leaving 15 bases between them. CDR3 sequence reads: CASSYGNSGAGANVLTF. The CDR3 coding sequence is TGTGCCAGCAGTTACGGGAATTCAGGGGCCGGGGCCAACGTCCTGACTTTC.

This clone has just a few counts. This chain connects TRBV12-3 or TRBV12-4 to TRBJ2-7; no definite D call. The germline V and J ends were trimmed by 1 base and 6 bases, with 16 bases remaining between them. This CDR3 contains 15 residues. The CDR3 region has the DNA TGTGCCAGCAGTTTAGTCCCCTCCCTCCTGGGCGAGCAGTACTTC. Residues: CASSLVPSLLGEQYF.

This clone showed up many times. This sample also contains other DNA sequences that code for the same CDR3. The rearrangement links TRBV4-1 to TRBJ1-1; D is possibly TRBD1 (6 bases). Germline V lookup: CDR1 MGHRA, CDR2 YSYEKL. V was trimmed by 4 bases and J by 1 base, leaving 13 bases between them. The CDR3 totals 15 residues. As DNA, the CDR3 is TGCGCCAGCAGCCTACGCGGGGGCGGGAACACTGAAGCTTTCTTT. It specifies CASSLRGGGNTEAFF.

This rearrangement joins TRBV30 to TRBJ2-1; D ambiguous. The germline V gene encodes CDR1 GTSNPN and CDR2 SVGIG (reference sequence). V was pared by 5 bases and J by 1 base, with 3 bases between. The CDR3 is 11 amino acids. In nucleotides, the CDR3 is TGTGCCTGGGGGTCCTACAATGAGCAGTTCTTC. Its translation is CAWGSYNEQFF.

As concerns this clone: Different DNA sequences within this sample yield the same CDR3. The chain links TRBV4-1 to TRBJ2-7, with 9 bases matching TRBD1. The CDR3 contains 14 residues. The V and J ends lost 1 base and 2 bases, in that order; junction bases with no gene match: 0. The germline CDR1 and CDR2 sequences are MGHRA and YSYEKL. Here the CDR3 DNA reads TGCGCCAGCAGCCAAGGACAGGGGGCCTACGAGCAGTACTTC. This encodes CASSQGQGAYEQYF.

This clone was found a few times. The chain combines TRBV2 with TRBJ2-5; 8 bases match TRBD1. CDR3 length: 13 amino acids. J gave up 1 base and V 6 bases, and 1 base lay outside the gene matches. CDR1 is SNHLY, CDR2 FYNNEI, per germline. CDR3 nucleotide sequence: TGTGCCAGCAGCGGACAGGGCCAAGAGACCCAGTACTTC. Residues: CASSGQGQETQYF. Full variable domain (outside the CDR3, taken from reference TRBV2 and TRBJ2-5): EPEVTQTPSHQVTQMGQEVILRCVPISNHLYFYWYRQILGQKVEFLVSFYNNEISEKSEIFDDQFSVERPDGSNFTLKIRSTKLEDSAMYFCASSGQGQETQYFGPGTRLLVL.

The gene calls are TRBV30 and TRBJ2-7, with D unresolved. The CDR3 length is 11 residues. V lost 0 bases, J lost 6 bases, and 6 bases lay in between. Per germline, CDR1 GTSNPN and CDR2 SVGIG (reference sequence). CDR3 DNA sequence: TGTGCCTGGAGTGTACTGGGCGAGCAGTACTTC. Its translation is CAWSVLGEQYF.

The CDR3 DNA reads as TGTGCCAGCAGCCATGCACTAGGAGATACGCAGTATTTT. Residues: CASSHALGDTQYF. This chain joins TRBV4-2 and TRBJ2-3; tentatively, D is TRBD2 (5 bases). The V gene's germline CDR1 is LGHNA and CDR2 YNFKEQ. The CDR3 spans 13 residues. Trimming shortened V by 3 bases and J by 5 bases, and 9 bases separated the two germline ends.

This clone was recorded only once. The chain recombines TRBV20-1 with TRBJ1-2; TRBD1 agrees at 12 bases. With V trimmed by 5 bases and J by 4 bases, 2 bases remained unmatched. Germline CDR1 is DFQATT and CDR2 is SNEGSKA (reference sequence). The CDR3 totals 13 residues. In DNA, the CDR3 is TGCAGTGCTCCGGGACAGGGGGCCTATGGCTACACCTTC. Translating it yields CSAPGQGAYGYTF.